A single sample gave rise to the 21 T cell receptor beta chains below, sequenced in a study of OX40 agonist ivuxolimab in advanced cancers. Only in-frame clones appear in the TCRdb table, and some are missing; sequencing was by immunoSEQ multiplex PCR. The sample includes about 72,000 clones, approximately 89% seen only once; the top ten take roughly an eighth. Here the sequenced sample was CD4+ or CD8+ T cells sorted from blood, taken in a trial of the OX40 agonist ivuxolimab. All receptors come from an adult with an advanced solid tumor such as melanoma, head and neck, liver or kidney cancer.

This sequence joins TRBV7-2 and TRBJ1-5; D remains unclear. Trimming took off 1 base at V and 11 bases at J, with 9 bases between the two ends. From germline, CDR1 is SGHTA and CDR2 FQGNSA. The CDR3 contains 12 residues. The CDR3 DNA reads TGTGCCAGCAGCTTAGGGAGGGCAGCCCAGCATTTT. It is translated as CASSLGRAAQHF.

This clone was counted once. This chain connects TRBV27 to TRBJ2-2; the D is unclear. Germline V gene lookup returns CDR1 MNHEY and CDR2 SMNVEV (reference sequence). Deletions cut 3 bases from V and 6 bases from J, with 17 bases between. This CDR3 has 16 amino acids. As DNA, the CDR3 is TGTGCCAGCAGTTTGGGTGACGTTGGACCTTCCGGGGAGCTGTTTTTT. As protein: CASSLGDVGPSGELFF.

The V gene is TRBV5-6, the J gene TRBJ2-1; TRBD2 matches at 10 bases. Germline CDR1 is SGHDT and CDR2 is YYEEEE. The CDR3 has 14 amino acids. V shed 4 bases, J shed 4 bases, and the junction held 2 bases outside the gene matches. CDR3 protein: CASSLGLAYNEQFF. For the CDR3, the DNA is TGTGCCAGCAGCCTGGGACTAGCGTACAATGAGCAGTTCTTC.

The CDR3 spells CAIGYRAGGIRTDTQYF. The CDR3 DNA reads as TGTGCCATCGGCTACCGGGCGGGGGGAATACGCACAGATACGCAGTATTTT. This sequence joins TRBV10-3 and TRBJ2-3; 8 bases fit TRBD2. Germline V CDR1 and CDR2: ENHRY, SYGVKD. CDR3 length: 17 amino acids. Losses at the gene ends were 8 bases for V and 1 base for J; bases not matched to a gene: 14.

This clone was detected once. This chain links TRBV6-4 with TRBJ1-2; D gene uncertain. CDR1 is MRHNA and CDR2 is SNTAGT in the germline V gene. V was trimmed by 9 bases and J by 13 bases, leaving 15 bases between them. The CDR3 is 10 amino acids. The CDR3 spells CARYPVSVTF. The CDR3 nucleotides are TGTGCCAGGTATCCTGTCTCTGTCACCTTC.

CDR3 sequence reads: CASSPWDRPYEQYF. The CDR3 DNA reads TGTGCCAGCAGCCCGTGGGACAGACCCTACGAGCAGTACTTC. V gene TRBV11-3 combines with J gene TRBJ2-5; TRBD1 matches 7 bases. The end of the DNA fits TRBJ2-7 better, so the J call may be wrong. CDR3 length equals 14 residues. Germline V gene sequence: CDR1 SGHNT, CDR2 YENEEA.

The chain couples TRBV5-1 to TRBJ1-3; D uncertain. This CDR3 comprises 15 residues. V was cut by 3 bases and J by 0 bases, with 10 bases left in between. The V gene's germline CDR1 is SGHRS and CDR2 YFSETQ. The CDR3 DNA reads TGCGCCAGCAGCTGGAACCAAAACTCTGGAAACACCATATATTTT. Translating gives CASSWNQNSGNTIYF.

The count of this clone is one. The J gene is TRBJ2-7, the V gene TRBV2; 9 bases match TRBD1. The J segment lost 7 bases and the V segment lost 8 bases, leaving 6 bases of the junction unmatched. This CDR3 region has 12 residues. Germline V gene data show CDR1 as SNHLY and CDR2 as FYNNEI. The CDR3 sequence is CASSTGGKEQYF. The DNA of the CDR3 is TGTGCCAGCTCCACAGGGGGCAAGGAGCAGTACTTC. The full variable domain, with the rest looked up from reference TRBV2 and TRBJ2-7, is EPEVTQTPSHQVTQMGQEVILRCVPISNHLYFYWYRQILGQKVEFLVSFYNNEISEKSEIFDDQFSVERPDGSNFTLKIRSTKLEDSAMYFCASSTGGKEQYFGPGTRLTVT.

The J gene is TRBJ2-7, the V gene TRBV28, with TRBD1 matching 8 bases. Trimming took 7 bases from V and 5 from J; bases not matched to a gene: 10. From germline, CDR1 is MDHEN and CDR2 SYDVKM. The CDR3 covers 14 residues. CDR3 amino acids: CASTRTGRPDEQYF. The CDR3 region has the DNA TGTGCCAGCACCCGGACAGGGAGGCCCGACGAGCAGTACTTC.

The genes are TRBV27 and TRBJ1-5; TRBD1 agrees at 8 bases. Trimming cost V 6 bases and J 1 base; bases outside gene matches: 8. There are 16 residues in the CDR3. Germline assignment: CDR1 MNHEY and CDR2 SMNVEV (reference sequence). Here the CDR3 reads CASRRSTGASNQPQHF. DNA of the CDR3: TGTGCCAGCAGGAGATCGACAGGGGCGAGCAATCAGCCCCAGCATTTT.

CDR3 in amino acids: CATSRVVGNYGYTF. DNA for the CDR3: TGTGCCACCAGCAGAGTCGTAGGGAACTATGGCTACACCTTC. The chain employs TRBV15 and TRBJ1-2; D is undetermined. V was trimmed by 1 base and J by 2 bases, leaving 8 bases between them. Per germline, CDR1 LNHNV and CDR2 YYDKDF (reference sequence). This CDR3 spans 14 amino acids.

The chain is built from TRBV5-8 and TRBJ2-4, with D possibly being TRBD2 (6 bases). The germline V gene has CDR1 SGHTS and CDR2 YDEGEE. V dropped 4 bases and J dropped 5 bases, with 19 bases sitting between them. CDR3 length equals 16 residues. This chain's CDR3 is CASSPGTAETQNIQYF. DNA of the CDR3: TGTGCCAGCAGCCCTGGGACTGCTGAAACCCAAAACATTCAGTACTTC.

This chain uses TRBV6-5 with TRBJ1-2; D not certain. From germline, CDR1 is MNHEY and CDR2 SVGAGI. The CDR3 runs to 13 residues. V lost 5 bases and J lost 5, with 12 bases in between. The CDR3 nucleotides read TGTGCCAGCAGTAGGACCGCCTGGTATGGCTACACCTTC. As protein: CASSRTAWYGYTF.

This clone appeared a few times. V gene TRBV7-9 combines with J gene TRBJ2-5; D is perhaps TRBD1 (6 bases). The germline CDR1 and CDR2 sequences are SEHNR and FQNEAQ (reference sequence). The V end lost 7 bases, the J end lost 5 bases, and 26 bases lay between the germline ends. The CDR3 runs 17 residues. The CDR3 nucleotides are TGTGCCAGCACCATTGGGGGCCCCCTCCCATCCAGCGAGACCCAGTACTTC. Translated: CASTIGGPLPSSETQYF.

The DNA for the CDR3 is TGTGCCAGCAGCTCGTTCCCTCCCACTGAAGCTTTCTTT. This sequence encodes CASSSFPPTEAFF. The chain employs TRBV7-2 and TRBJ1-1; D ambiguous. CDR1 SGHTA and CDR2 FQGNSA come from the germline V gene. The CDR3 runs to 13 residues. Trimming shortened V by 4 bases and J by 4 bases, and 10 bases separated the two germline ends.

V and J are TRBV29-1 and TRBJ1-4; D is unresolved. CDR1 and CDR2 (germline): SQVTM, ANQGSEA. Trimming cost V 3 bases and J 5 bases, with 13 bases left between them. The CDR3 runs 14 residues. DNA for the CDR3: TGCAGCGTTGATTCTGGCACCCTAAATGAAAAACTGTTTTTT. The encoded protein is CSVDSGTLNEKLFF.

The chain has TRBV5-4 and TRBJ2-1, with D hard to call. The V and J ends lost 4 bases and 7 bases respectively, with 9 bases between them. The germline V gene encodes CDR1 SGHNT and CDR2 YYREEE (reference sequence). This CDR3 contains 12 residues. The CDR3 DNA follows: TGTGCCAGCAGCCCCCTTAGTAATGAGCAGTTCTTC. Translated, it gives CASSPLSNEQFF.

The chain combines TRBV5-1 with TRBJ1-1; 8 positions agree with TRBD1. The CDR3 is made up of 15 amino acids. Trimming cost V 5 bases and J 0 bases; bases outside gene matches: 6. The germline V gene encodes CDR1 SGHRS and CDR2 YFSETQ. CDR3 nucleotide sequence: TGCGCCAGCAGTAAACAGGGGGACATGAACACTGAAGCTTTCTTT. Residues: CASSKQGDMNTEAFF.

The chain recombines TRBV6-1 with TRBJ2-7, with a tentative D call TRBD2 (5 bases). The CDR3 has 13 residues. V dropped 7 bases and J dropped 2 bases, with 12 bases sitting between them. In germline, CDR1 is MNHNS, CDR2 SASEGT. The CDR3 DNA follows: TGTGCCAGCAAGCTAGCCGTGGCCTACGAGCAGTACTTC. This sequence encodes CASKLAVAYEQYF.

CDR3 DNA sequence: TGTGCCAGCTCACCTTACCCAAGCGGGAGTGTCTACAATGAGCAGTTCTTC. Translation: CASSPYPSGSVYNEQFF. The chain combines TRBV18 with TRBJ2-1, with 8 bases that match TRBD2. With V trimmed by 3 bases and J by 3 bases, 10 bases remained unmatched. The CDR3 is made up of 17 amino acids. CDR1 is KGHSH and CDR2 is LQKENI in the germline V gene. The full variable domain, in which reference TRBV18 and TRBJ2-1 provide the parts outside the CDR3, is NAGVMQNPRHLVRRRGQEARLRCSPMKGHSHVYWYRQLPEEGLKFMVYLQKENIIDESGMPKERFSAEFPKEGPSILRIQQVVRGDSAAYFCASSPYPSGSVYNEQFFGPGTRLTVL.

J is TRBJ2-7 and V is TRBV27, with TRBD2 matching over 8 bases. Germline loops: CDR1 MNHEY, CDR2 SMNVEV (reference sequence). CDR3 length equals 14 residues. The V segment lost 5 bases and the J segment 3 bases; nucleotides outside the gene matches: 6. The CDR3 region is CASSISGSIYEQYF. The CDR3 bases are TGTGCCAGCAGTATAAGCGGGAGTATCTACGAGCAGTACTTC.